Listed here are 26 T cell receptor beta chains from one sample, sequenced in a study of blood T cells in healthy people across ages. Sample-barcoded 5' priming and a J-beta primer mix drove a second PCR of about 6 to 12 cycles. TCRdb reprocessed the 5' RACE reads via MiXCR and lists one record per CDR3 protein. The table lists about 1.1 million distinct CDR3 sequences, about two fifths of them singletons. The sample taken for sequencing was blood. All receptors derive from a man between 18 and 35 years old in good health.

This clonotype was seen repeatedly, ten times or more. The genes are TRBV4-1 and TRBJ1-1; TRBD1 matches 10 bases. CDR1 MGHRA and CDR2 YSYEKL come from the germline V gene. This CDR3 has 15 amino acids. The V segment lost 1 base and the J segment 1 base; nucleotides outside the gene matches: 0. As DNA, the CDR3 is TGCGCCAGCAGCCAAGGACAGGGGGCGAACACTGAAGCTTTCTTT. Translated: CASSQGQGANTEAFF.

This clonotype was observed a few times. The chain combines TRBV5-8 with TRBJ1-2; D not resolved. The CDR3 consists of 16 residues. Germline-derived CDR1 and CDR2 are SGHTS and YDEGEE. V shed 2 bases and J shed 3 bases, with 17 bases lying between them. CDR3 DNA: TGTGCCAGCAGCTTAGGAATTGCGGACCGAGACTATGGCTACACCTTC. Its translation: CASSLGIADRDYGYTF.

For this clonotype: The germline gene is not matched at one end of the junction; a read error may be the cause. The CDR3 nucleotides read TGTGCCAGCAACGTAGAGGCTAGCGGTCTAAACATTCAGTACTTC. Its protein is CASNVEASGLNIQYF. The chain uses TRBV9 and TRBJ2-4, with TRBD2 identical over 7 bases. This CDR3 region has 15 residues. From germline, CDR1 is SGDLS and CDR2 YYNGEE.

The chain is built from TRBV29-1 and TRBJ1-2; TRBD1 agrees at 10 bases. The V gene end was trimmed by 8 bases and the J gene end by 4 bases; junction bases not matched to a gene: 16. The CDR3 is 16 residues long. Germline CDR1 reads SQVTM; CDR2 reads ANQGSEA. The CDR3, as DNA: TGCAGCTCCGACTCCCCGGGACAGGGGCGAGGCTATGGCTACACCTTC. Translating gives CSSDSPGQGRGYGYTF.

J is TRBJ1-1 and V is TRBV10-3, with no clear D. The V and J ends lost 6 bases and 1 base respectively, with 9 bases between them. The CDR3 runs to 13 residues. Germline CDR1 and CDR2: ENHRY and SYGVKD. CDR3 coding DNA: TGTGCCATCAGGCCAACAGAGAACACTGAAGCTTTCTTT. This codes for CAIRPTENTEAFF.

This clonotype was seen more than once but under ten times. In nucleotides, the CDR3 is TGCAGTGCTAGAGGGACAGGGGGAAGTGACAATCAGCCCCAGCATTTT. This encodes CSARGTGGSDNQPQHF. This rearrangement joins TRBV20-1 to TRBJ1-5, with 10 nucleotides matching TRBD1. Per the germline V gene, CDR1 is DFQATT and CDR2 is SNEGSKA (reference sequence). The CDR3 contains 16 residues. V was pared by 1 base and J by 3 bases, with 6 bases of the junction left unmatched.

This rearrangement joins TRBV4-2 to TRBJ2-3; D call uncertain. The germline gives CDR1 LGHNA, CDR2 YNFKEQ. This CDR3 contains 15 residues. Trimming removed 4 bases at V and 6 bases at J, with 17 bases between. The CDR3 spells CASSREGVPRDTQYF. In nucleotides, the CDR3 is TGTGCCAGCAGCCGAGAAGGCGTACCACGGGATACGCAGTATTTT.

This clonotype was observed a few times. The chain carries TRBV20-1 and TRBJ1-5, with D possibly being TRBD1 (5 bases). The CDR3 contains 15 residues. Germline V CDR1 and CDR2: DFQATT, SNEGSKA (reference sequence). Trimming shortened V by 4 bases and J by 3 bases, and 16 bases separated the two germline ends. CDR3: CSATDFDRVNQPQHF. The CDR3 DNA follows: TGCAGTGCTACCGATTTTGACAGAGTCAATCAGCCCCAGCATTTT.

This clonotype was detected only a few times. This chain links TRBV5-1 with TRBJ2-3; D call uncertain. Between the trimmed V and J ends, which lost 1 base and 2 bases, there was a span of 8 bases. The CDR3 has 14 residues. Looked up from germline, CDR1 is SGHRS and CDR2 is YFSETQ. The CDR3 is CASSLSSVTDTQYF. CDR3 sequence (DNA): TGCGCCAGCAGCTTGTCCAGCGTCACAGATACGCAGTATTTT. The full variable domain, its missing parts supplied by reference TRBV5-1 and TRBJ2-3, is KAGVTQTPRYLIKTRGQQVTLSCSPISGHRSVSWYQQTPGQGLQFLFEYFSETQRNKGNFPGRFSGRQFSNSRSEMNVSTLELGDSALYLCASSLSSVTDTQYFGPGTRLTVL.

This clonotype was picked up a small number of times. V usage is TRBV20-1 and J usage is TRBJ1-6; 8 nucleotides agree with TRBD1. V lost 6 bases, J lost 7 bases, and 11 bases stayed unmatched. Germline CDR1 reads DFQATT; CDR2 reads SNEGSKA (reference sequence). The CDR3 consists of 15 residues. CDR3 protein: CSARRTGMVNSPLHF. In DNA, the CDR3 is TGCAGTGCCAGAAGGACAGGGATGGTAAATTCACCCCTCCACTTT.

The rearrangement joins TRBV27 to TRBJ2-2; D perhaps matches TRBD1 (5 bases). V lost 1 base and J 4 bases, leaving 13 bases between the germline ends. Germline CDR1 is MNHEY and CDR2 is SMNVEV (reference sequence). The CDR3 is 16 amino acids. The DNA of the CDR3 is TGTGCCAGCAGTTTATTGGGCAGGGCGGCCACCGGGGAGCTGTTTTTT. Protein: CASSLLGRAATGELFF.

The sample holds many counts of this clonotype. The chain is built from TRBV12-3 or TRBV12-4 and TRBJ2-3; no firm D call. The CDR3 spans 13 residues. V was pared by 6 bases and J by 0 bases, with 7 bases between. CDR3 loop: CASSFGSTDTQYF. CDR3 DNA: TGTGCCAGCAGCTTCGGTAGCACAGATACGCAGTATTTT.

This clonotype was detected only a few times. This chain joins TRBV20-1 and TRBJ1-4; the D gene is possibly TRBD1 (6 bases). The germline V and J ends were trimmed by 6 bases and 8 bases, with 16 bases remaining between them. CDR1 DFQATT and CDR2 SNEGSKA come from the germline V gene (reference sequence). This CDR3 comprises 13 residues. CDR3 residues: CSAPRQEEEKLFF. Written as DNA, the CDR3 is TGCAGTGCACCCCGACAGGAGGAGGAAAAACTGTTTTTT.

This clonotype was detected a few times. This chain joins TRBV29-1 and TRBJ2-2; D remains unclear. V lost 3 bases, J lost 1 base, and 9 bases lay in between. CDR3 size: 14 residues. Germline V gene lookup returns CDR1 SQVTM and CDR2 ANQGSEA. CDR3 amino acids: CSVDSGGNTGELFF. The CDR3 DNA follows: TGCAGCGTTGATTCGGGCGGGAACACCGGGGAGCTGTTTTTT.

The CDR3 nucleotides are TGCAGTGCTAAAACCGGGACCGAGGCTTACAATGAGCAGTACTTC. Encoded protein: CSAKTGTEAYNEQYF. The genes are TRBV20-1 and TRBJ2-1; perhaps D is TRBD1 or TRBD2 (5 bases each). TRBJ2-7 matches the DNA end more closely, so the J call is doubtful. Germline CDR1 reads DFQATT; CDR2 reads SNEGSKA (reference sequence). CDR3 length: 15 residues.

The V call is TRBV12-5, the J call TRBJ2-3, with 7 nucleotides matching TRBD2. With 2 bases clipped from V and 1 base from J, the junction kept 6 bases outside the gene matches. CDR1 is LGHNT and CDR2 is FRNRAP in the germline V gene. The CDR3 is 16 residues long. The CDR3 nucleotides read TGTGCTAGTGGTTTGCGCGGCGGGGGACGCACAGATACGCAGTATTTT. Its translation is CASGLRGGGRTDTQYF.

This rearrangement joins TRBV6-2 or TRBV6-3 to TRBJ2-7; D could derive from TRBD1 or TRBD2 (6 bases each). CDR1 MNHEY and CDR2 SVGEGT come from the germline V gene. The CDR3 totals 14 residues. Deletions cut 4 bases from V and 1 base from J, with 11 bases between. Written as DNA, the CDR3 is TGTGCCAGCAGTTCGGGGGCCTTGTCCTACGAGCAGTACTTC. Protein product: CASSSGALSYEQYF.

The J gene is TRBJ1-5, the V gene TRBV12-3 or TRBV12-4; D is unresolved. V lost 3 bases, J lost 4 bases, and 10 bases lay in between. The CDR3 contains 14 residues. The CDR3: CASSFWGSNQPQHF. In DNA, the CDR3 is TGTGCCAGCAGTTTCTGGGGATCAAATCAGCCCCAGCATTTT.

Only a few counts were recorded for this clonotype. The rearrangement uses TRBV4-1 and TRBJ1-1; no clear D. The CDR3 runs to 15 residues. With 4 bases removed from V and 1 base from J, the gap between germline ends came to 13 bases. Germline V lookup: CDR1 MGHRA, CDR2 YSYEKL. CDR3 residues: CASSRRGSSNTEAFF. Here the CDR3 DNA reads TGCGCCAGCAGCCGGCGAGGCAGCTCGAACACTGAAGCTTTCTTT.

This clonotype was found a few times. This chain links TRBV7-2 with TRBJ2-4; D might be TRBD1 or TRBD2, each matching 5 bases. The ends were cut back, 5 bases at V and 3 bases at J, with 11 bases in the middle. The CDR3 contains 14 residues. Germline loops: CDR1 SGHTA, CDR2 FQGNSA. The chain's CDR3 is CASSLPGRKNIQYF. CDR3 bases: TGTGCCAGCAGCCTTCCGGGACGCAAAAACATTCAGTACTTC.

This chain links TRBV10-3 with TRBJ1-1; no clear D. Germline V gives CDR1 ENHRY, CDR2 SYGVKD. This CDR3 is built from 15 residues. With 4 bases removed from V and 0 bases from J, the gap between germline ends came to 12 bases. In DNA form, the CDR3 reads TGTGCCATCAGTGGGTCGGCAGCCCTGAACACTGAAGCTTTCTTT. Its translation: CAISGSAALNTEAFF.

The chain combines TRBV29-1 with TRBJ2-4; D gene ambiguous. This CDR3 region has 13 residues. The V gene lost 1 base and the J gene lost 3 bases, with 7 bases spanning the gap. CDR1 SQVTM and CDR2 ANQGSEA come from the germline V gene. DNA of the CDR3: TGCAGCGTTGAAGCCCCCGACAAAAACATTCAGTACTTC. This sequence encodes CSVEAPDKNIQYF. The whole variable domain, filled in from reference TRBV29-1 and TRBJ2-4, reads SAVISQKPSRDICQRGTSLTIQCQVDSQVTMMFWYRQQPGQSLTLIATANQGSEATYESGFVIDKFPISRPNLTFSTLTVSNMSPEDSSIYLCSVEAPDKNIQYFGAGTRLSVL.

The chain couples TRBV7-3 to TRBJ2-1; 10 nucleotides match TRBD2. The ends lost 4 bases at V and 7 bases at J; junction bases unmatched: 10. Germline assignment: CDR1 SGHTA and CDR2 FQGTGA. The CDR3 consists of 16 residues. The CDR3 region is CASSYSGGLTGNEQFF. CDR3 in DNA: TGTGCCAGCAGCTATAGCGGGGGGCTAACCGGAAATGAGCAGTTCTTC.

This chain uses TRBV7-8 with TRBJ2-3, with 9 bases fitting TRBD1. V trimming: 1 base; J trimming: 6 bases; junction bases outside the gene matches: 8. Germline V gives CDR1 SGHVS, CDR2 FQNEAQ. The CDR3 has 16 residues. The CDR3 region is CASSLVPDRGWDTQYF. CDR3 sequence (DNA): TGTGCCAGCAGCTTAGTCCCGGACAGGGGATGGGATACGCAGTATTTT.

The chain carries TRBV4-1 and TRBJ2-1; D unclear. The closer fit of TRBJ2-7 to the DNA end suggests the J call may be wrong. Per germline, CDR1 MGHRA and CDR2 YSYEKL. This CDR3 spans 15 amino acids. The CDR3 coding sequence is TGCGCCAGCAGCCAAGGTAGTGACTCCTACAATGAGCAGTACTTC. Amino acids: CASSQGSDSYNEQYF.

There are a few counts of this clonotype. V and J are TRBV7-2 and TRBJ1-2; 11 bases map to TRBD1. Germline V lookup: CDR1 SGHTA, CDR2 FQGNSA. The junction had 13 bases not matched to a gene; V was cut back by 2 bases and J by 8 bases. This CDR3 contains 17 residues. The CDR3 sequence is CASSLLGLGQGASGYTF. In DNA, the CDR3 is TGTGCCAGCAGCTTATTGGGGTTAGGACAGGGGGCATCCGGCTACACCTTC.